One TCR beta chain is described in this entry. The CDR3 is 12 amino acids. Deletions cut 2 bases from V and 3 bases from J, with 6 bases between. CDR1 SGDLS and CDR2 YYNGEE come from the germline V gene. This entry belongs to a study of shared clonotypes between healthy human individuals. Clones were read by immunoSEQ multiplex PCR, and TCRdb kept only the in-frame ones, dropping some. The sample yields some 470,000 clones, 60% to 85% seen once. Sequenced sample: PBMCs. The receptor was isolated from a woman between 40 and 55 years old in good health. Some clones in this sample may be carry-over from other donors' samples. The chain employs TRBV9 and TRBJ2-7; a weak D match, TRBD2 (6 bases). The CDR3 coding sequence is TGTGCCAGCAGCGTGGGGGGCTACGAGCAGTACTTC. Protein: CASSVGGYEQYF. Drawing the rest from reference TRBV9 and TRBJ2-7, the complete variable domain is DSGVTQTPKHLITATGQRVTLRCSPRSGDLSVYWYQQSLDQGLQFLIQYYNGEERAKGNILERFSAQQFPDLHSELNLSSLELGDSALYFCASSVGGYEQYFGPGTRLTVT.